The sequence of this T cell receptor (beta chain) was determined in a study of T cell repertoires in cytomegalovirus infection. This CDR3 comprises 17 residues. Trimming cost V 6 bases and J 5 bases; bases outside gene matches: 6. Germline V gives CDR1 MNHEY, CDR2 SVGAGI. Study-wide results and caveats: Within the response measured ex vivo, HLA-C-restricted CMV-specific TCR beta clonotypes were dominant.

For this clonotype: The target antigen is unknown.

TCRdb used MiXCR to reprocess the reads, holding one entry per CDR3 protein. This sample has some 400,000 distinct CDR3 sequences, with approximately 31% found just once. This clonotype was sampled from a human donor in good health (CMV status not recorded). Some clones in this sample may be carry-over from other donors' samples. Specimen: PBMCs. This chain links TRBV6-5 with TRBJ2-2, with 16 positions matching TRBD2. The CDR3 DNA follows: TGTGCCAGCAGACGCGGGACTAGCGGGGGGGAGACCGGGGAGCTGTTTTTT. Translated, it gives CASRRGTSGGETGELFF.